This T cell receptor (beta chain) was sequenced during a study of cytomegalovirus exposure and HLA in healthy donors. Primers for the PCR totalled 60 Vbeta and 13 Jbeta. Generated by immunoSEQ multiplex PCR, the TCRdb table keeps only in-frame clones and is missing some. This table has some 180,000 clones, around 76% appearing once. As regards this clone: Its target is unknown.

CDR1 and CDR2 from the germline V gene are GTSNPN and SVGIG (reference sequence). V gave up 1 base and J gave up 10 bases; unmatched junction bases: 7. There are 14 residues in the CDR3. Study-level findings and limits: There were about 160 TCR beta chains listed as cytomegalovirus-associated. Common viral pathogens seemed to be connected with several of the most significant clusters, according to a later analysis.

The TCR was taken from a man aged 35-49 years in good health and CMV-seronegative. Sequencing used PBMCs. The chain carries TRBV30 and TRBJ1-6; 7 bases match TRBD1. In DNA, the CDR3 is TGTGCCTGGAGTGGGGCCAGGGGGTGGTCACCCCTCCACTTT. This gives the protein CAWSGARGWSPLHF.